These T cell receptor beta chains were read from a single sample in a study of OX40 agonist ivuxolimab in advanced cancers. Here immunoSEQ multiplex PCR was the method, and the copy in TCRdb shows in-frame clones only, minus some. The table shows approximately 76,000 clones, with 88% occurring only once. Material: CD4+ or CD8+ T cells sorted from blood, obtained in a trial of the OX40 agonist ivuxolimab. These receptors all stem from an adult with an advanced solid tumor such as melanoma, head and neck, liver or kidney cancer. Both conserved end residues are part of each CDR3. A D gene is named only where the DNA matches it firmly. Not every row has a clone size; where given, it reads once, few, many or a size class.

clone size	V gene	D gene	J gene	CDR3 protein	CDR3 DNA
-	TRBV15	TRBD1	TRBJ2-1	CATSVGTGGSWNEQFF	TGTGCCACCAGCGTCGGGACAGGGGGCAGCTGGAATGAGCAGTTCTTC
-	TRBV7-3	-	TRBJ2-1	CASSLNPAGFNEQFF	TGTGCCAGCAGCTTAAATCCGGCGGGGTTCAATGAGCAGTTCTTC
-	TRBV15	-	TRBJ1-2	CATSRQEFYGYTF	TGTGCCACCAGCCGACAGGAGTTCTATGGCTACACCTTC
-	TRBV5-1	TRBD1	TRBJ1-1	CASSPPGGDTEAFF	TGCGCCAGCAGCCCCCCAGGGGGGGACACTGAAGCTTTCTTT
-	TRBV27	TRBD1	TRBJ2-2	CASGTGDTGELFF	TGTGCCAGCGGGACAGGGGACACCGGGGAGCTGTTTTTT
-	TRBV6-6	-	TRBJ1-4	CASRVTATNEKLFF	TGTGCCAGCAGGGTGACAGCAACTAATGAAAAACTGTTTTTT
-	TRBV19	TRBD2	TRBJ2-1	CASSLSLGTSGANEQFF	TGTGCCAGTAGCTTATCTCTTGGGACTAGCGGGGCAAATGAGCAGTTCTTC
-	TRBV6-5	-	TRBJ2-3	CASTRTALSTDTQYF	TGTGCCAGCACTCGGACCGCCCTTAGCACAGATACGCAGTATTTT
once	TRBV2	TRBD2	TRBJ2-1	CASSRTSGNYNEQFF	TGTGCCAGCAGCCGGACTAGCGGGAACTACAATGAGCAGTTCTTC
-	TRBV7-3	TRBD2	TRBJ2-5	CASSFEAGVRETQYF	TGTGCCAGCAGCTTCGAGGCGGGGGTCAGAGAGACCCAGTACTTC
-	TRBV6-5	TRBD1	TRBJ1-2	CASREQGIYGYTF	TGTGCCAGCAGGGAACAGGGGATCTATGGCTACACCTTC
few	TRBV10-1	TRBD1	TRBJ2-7	CASSRGQGLAYEQYF	TGCGCCAGCAGTCGGGGACAGGGGTTAGCATACGAGCAGTACTTC
-	TRBV5-1	-	TRBJ1-2	CASSLAPGVRGYTF	TGCGCCAGCAGCTTGGCCCCAGGGGTGCGTGGCTACACCTTC
-	TRBV6-5	-	TRBJ1-3	CASSYSGRASGNTIYF	TGTGCCAGCAGTTACTCGGGCAGAGCCTCTGGAAACACCATATATTTT
-	TRBV5-1	TRBD1	TRBJ2-3	CASSLEGAGTDTQYF	TGCGCCAGCAGCTTGGAGGGGGCCGGCACAGATACGCAGTATTTT
-	TRBV4-1	-	TRBJ2-3	CASSQDEGGTDTQYF	TGCGCCAGCAGCCAAGATGAGGGGGGCACAGATACGCAGTATTTT
-	TRBV6-6	TRBD1	TRBJ2-7	CASRPGQGEQYF	TGTGCCAGCAGGCCTGGACAGGGGGAGCAGTACTTC
-	TRBV9	TRBD2	TRBJ2-5	CASSPYLTSGGRKTQYF	TGTGCCAGCAGCCCCTACCTCACTAGCGGGGGGAGGAAGACCCAGTACTTC
-	TRBV11-2	-	TRBJ1-2	CASSFGPRGLPSF	TGTGCCAGCAGCTTCGGGCCAAGGGGTCTACCCAGCTTC
-	TRBV19	-	TRBJ2-2	CASIRGTGELFF	TGTGCCAGTATCAGGGGAACCGGGGAGCTGTTTTTT
-	TRBV6-1	TRBD1	TRBJ2-3	CASRGQGAIADTQYF	TGTGCCAGCAGGGGACAGGGGGCGATTGCAGATACGCAGTATTTT
-	TRBV23-1	-	TRBJ2-5	CASSQSTQALGETQYF	TGCGCCAGCAGTCAATCTACACAGGCGTTGGGGGAGACCCAGTACTTC
-	TRBV25-1	-	TRBJ2-2	CASSEFEWDGRSAGELFF	TGTGCCAGCAGTGAATTTGAGTGGGACGGTCGATCCGCCGGGGAGCTGTTTTTT
-	TRBV6-1	-	TRBJ1-2	CASDDAPEGYTF	TGTGCCAGCGACGACGCCCCCGAGGGCTACACCTTC
once	TRBV30	-	TRBJ2-5	CAWSVKGTGGETQYF	TGTGCCTGGAGTGTAAAAGGAACCGGGGGCGAGACCCAGTACTTC
-	TRBV5-6	-	TRBJ2-3	CASSVGLTDTQYF	TGTGCCAGCTCCGTAGGGCTAACAGATACGCAGTATTTT
-	TRBV11-2	-	TRBJ1-3	CASTPTGFRNTIYF	TGTGCCAGCACCCCGACAGGATTTAGAAACACCATATATTTT
-	TRBV30	-	TRBJ1-2	CAWRRNAGAIGYTF	TGTGCCTGGAGACGAAATGCAGGGGCGATCGGCTACACCTTC
-	TRBV4-1	TRBD1	TRBJ1-3	CASSQDLTGESIGSGNTIYF	TGCGCCAGCAGCCAAGACTTGACAGGGGAATCAATAGGGTCTGGAAACACCATATATTTT
-	TRBV25-1	-	TRBJ1-1	CASSESGEAFF	TGTGCCAGCAGCGAAAGCGGGGAAGCTTTCTTT
-	TRBV6-5	TRBD2	TRBJ2-7	CASRLSGGADEQYF	TGTGCCAGCAGGCTTAGCGGGGGGGCGGACGAGCAGTACTTC
-	TRBV13	TRBD1	TRBJ2-7	CASSQRGTASYEQYF	TGTGCCAGCAGCCAGAGGGGGACAGCTTCCTACGAGCAGTACTTC
-	TRBV5-1	-	TRBJ2-7	CASRQESSYEQYF	TGCGCCAGCAGACAGGAAAGCTCCTACGAGCAGTACTTC
once	TRBV30	-	TRBJ2-5	CAWSVSQGMETQYF	TGTGCCTGGAGTGTAAGCCAGGGTATGGAGACCCAGTACTTC
-	TRBV30	-	TRBJ1-3	CAVNRDSGGNTIYF	TGTGCCGTGAACCGGGATTCGGGGGGAAACACCATATATTTT
few	TRBV7-2	TRBD1	TRBJ2-4	CASSPVGDRGPKNIQYF	TGTGCCAGCAGCCCGGTAGGAGACAGGGGTCCCAAAAACATTCAGTACTTC